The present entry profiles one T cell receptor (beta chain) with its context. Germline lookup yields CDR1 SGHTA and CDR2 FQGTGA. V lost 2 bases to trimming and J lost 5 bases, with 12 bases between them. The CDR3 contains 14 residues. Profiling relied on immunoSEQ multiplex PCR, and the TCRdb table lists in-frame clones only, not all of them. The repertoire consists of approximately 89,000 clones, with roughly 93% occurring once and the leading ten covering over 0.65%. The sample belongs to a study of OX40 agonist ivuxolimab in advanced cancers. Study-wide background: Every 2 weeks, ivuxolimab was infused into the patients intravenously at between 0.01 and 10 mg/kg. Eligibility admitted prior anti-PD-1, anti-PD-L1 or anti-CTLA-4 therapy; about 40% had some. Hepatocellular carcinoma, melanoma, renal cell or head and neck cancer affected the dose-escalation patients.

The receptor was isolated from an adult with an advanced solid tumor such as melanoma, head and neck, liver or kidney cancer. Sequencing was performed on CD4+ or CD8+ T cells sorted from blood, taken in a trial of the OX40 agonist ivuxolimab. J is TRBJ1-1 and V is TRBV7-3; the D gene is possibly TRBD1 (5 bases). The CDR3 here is CASSLGGPMTEAFF. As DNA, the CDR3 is TGTGCCAGCAGCTTAGGGGGACCCATGACTGAAGCTTTCTTT.